These T cell receptor beta chains were read from a single sample in a study of shared clonotypes between healthy human individuals. Clones were sequenced by immunoSEQ multiplex PCR, and TCRdb holds only the in-frame ones, with some missing. The sample holds over 2 million clones, 85% to 95% seen once. The sequenced sample was naive CD4+ T cells from PBMCs. The origin of the receptors is a man aged 18 to 29 in good health. Some clones in this sample may be carry-over from other donors' samples. CDR3s leave out the opening cysteine and the closing phenylalanine or tryptophan.

V: TRBV5-1
J: TRBJ2-3
CDR3: ASSPGLAITDTQY

V: TRBV14
J: TRBJ1-2
CDR3: ASSQVGTGGYT

V: TRBV4-2
J: TRBJ2-1
CDR3: ASSQDRGSGTFRF

V: TRBV5-4
J: TRBJ2-1
CDR3: ASSLVAGGYNEQF

V: TRBV15
J: TRBJ1-5
CDR3: ATSREPGNQPQH

V: TRBV4-1
J: TRBJ2-2
CDR3: ASSQLRLSSNPGELF

V: TRBV6-5
J: TRBJ2-2
CDR3: ASSQGGELF

V: TRBV7-2
J: TRBJ2-7
CDR3: ASSLMIAGPYEQY

V: TRBV27
J: TRBJ2-7
CDR3: ASSSGFSSYEQY

V: TRBV29-1
J: TRBJ2-2
CDR3: SVHAGLHTGELF

V: TRBV30
J: TRBJ2-6
CDR3: AWSKGTGANVLT

V: TRBV18
J: TRBJ1-1
CDR3: ASSPLAGENTEAF

V: TRBV11-3
J: TRBJ2-2
CDR3: ASSQPGGVDTGELF

V: TRBV6-5
J: TRBJ2-2
CDR3: ASSPATFTTGELF

V: TRBV5-1
J: TRBJ2-5
CDR3: ASSRYPTSGGVETQY

V: TRBV6-5
J: TRBJ2-3
CDR3: AITSRSGDTDTQY

V: TRBV6-1
J: TRBJ2-1
CDR3: ASSVGLVSHSNEQF

V: TRBV18
J: TRBJ2-2
CDR3: ASSLNAAGPLAGELF

V: TRBV7-8
J: TRBJ2-2
CDR3: ASSTAGRTLSYGELF

V: TRBV2
J: TRBJ1-2
CDR3: ASSGGEYAGYT

V: TRBV7-9
J: TRBJ2-4
CDR3: ASSRDRGAFPKY

V: TRBV10-1
J: TRBJ2-7
CDR3: ASRASGQTEQY

V: TRBV28
J: TRBJ2-7
CDR3: ASSSGPRRY

V: TRBV5-5
J: TRBJ1-2
CDR3: ASSLILLQVYGYT

V: TRBV6-5
J: TRBJ2-1
CDR3: ASSYGRAYNEQF

V: TRBV28
J: TRBJ2-7
CDR3: ASSLESLGSNEQY

V: TRBV6-4
J: TRBJ2-3
CDR3: APVTGIAGGEVDTQY

V: TRBV7-9
J: TRBJ2-6
CDR3: ASSSSPGHRSSGANVLT

V: TRBV18
J: TRBJ2-7
CDR3: ASSLSGFHEQY

V: TRBV5-1
J: TRBJ2-1
CDR3: ASSPLAGGPYNEQF

V: TRBV12-5
J: TRBJ2-2
CDR3: ASGFIPGTGPGELF

V: TRBV5-1
J: TRBJ2-7
CDR3: ASSGGLTASYEQY

V: TRBV7-9
J: TRBJ2-3
CDR3: ASSQSSGSKTTDTQY

V: TRBV5-1
J: TRBJ2-4
CDR3: ASSLGLAKNIQY

V: TRBV30
J: TRBJ1-2
CDR3: AWSRFQGSRPQGVNYGYT

V: TRBV28
J: TRBJ2-1
CDR3: ASSSRLAAGYNEQF

V: TRBV5-6
J: TRBJ2-5
CDR3: ASSFMVEKQETQY

V: TRBV5-1
J: TRBJ2-5
CDR3: ASSLTGAGRYQETQY

V: TRBV30
J: TRBJ2-3
CDR3: AWTLHLQGTDTQY

V: TRBV2
J: TRBJ2-3
CDR3: ASSQWGSTDTQY

V: TRBV7-9
J: TRBJ1-1
CDR3: ARTTPGSQNTEAF